Shown below are 26 T cell receptor beta chains from a single sample sequenced in a study of CD8+ T cells in alopecia areata. Described treatment: oral pan-JAK inhibitor, 5-10 mg twice daily. Sequencing templates came from extracted RNA that was reverse transcribed into cDNA. Measured with immunoSEQ multiplex PCR; TCRdb has only the in-frame clones, and not every one. The table includes 120,000 or so clones, 60% to 65% detected once. Sequencing used CD4+ T cells sorted from blood, obtained at week 4, from a patient treated with tofacitinib. The receptors shown here come from a human donor with alopecia areata.

The chain combines TRBV27 with TRBJ1-4; the D is unclear. Trimming removed 3 bases from V and 11 bases from J, with 7 bases in between. Germline V CDR1 and CDR2: MNHEY, SMNVEV (reference sequence). CDR3 size: 11 residues. The CDR3 nucleotides read TGTGCCAGCAGTTTCAGCGGGAAACTGTTTTTT. Encoded protein: CASSFSGKLFF.

There are a few counts of this clone. This chain links TRBV5-6 with TRBJ2-5; TRBD2 might be the D (6 bases). Germline V gene sequence: CDR1 SGHDT, CDR2 YYEEEE. The CDR3 covers 17 residues. The V end lost 0 bases, the J end lost 4 bases, and 19 bases lay between the germline ends. Here the CDR3 DNA reads TGTGCCAGCAGCTTGGATCGGGGCTGGGGGGTCGGAGAGACCCAGTACTTC. Amino acid sequence: CASSLDRGWGVGETQYF.

This clone has only a few counts. The chain recombines TRBV2 with TRBJ1-1, with no clear D. Germline CDR1 is SNHLY and CDR2 is FYNNEI. V was cut by 0 bases and J by 10 bases, with 12 bases left in between. The CDR3 is made up of 13 amino acids. The CDR3 is CASSEAQTTGAFF. DNA of the CDR3: TGTGCCAGCAGTGAAGCGCAAACAACGGGAGCTTTCTTT. Drawing the rest from reference TRBV2 and TRBJ1-1, the complete variable domain is EPEVTQTPSHQVTQMGQEVILRCVPISNHLYFYWYRQILGQKVEFLVSFYNNEISEKSEIFDDQFSVERPDGSNFTLKIRSTKLEDSAMYFCASSEAQTTGAFFGQGTRLTVV.

The V and J genes are TRBV4-2 and TRBJ1-2; 8 nucleotides line up with TRBD1. CDR1 LGHNA and CDR2 YNFKEQ come from the germline V gene. The CDR3 is 16 amino acids. Germline trimming cut 2 bases from V and 4 bases from J; bases unmatched to any gene: 9. CDR3 sequence (DNA): TGTGCCAGCAGCCAAAAGACAGGGGCGATTGGCTATGGCTACACCTTC. As protein: CASSQKTGAIGYGYTF.

V is TRBV28 and J is TRBJ2-4; D may be TRBD2 (6 bases). This CDR3 comprises 15 residues. Germline lookup yields CDR1 MDHEN and CDR2 SYDVKM. V was cut by 2 bases and J by 7 bases, with 15 bases left in between. The CDR3 sequence: CASSLALVAGNIQYF. CDR3 in DNA: TGTGCCAGCAGTTTAGCTTTGGTGGCGGGGAACATTCAGTACTTC.

This clone was observed once. The chain couples TRBV29-1 to TRBJ1-2; D perhaps matches TRBD1 (5 bases). Germline CDR1 reads SQVTM; CDR2 reads ANQGSEA. Trimming took 7 bases from V and 3 from J, leaving 9 bases between them. The CDR3 covers 11 residues. CDR3 in DNA: TGCAGCGCTACAGGCTACTATGGCTACACCTTC. It yields the protein CSATGYYGYTF.

The sample holds a few counts of this clone. The CDR3 DNA reads as TGTGCCTGTGGTCCCGAGAGGGGCACTGAAGCTTTCTTT. It encodes CACGPERGTEAFF. The V call is TRBV30, the J call TRBJ1-1, with D possibly being TRBD1 (5 bases). Germline V gene data show CDR1 as GTSNPN and CDR2 as SVGIG (reference sequence). The CDR3 contains 13 residues. V was pared by 6 bases and J by 4 bases, with 15 bases between.

This chain joins TRBV2 and TRBJ2-3; the D gene is possibly TRBD1 (5 bases). This CDR3 spans 14 amino acids. Trimming cost V 7 bases and J 7 bases, with 18 bases left between them. CDR1 is SNHLY and CDR2 is FYNNEI in the germline V gene. CDR3 sequence reads: CASNLGAYTNTQYF. The CDR3 DNA reads TGTGCCAGCAATTTAGGGGCGTATACCAATACGCAGTATTTT.

The DNA of the CDR3 is TGTGCCACCAGCAGAGATTTGGGACAGGGGGCGCGTGGCTACACCTTC. The encoded protein is CATSRDLGQGARGYTF. The chain is built from TRBV15 and TRBJ1-2; TRBD1 matches 12 bases. There are 16 residues in the CDR3. From germline, CDR1 is LNHNV and CDR2 YYDKDF (reference sequence). Trimming cost V 0 bases and J 7 bases; bases outside gene matches: 6.

The rearrangement joins TRBV29-1 to TRBJ1-3; D perhaps matches TRBD1 (5 bases). The V end lost 8 bases, the J end lost 0 bases, and 11 bases lay between the germline ends. The CDR3 runs 13 residues. Germline values: CDR1 SQVTM, CDR2 ANQGSEA. The CDR3 nucleotides are TGCAGCTGCTTGGGGGACTCTGGAAACACCATATATTTT. Translation gives CSCLGDSGNTIYF.

The chain links TRBV19 to TRBJ2-2; 12 bases map to TRBD1. The CDR3 spans 18 residues. Per germline, CDR1 LNHDA and CDR2 SQIVND (reference sequence). Trimming cost V 4 bases and J 7 bases; bases outside gene matches: 13. The CDR3 nucleotides read TGTGCCAGTAGTACTCAACCGGGACAGGGGGCGCAAGGCGGGGAGCTGTTTTTT. Protein product: CASSTQPGQGAQGGELFF. The variable domain in full, completed from reference TRBV19 and TRBJ2-2, reads DGGITQSPKYLFRKEGQNVTLSCEQNLNHDAMYWYRQDPGQGLRLIYYSQIVNDFQKGDIAEGYSVSREKKESFPLTVTSAQKNPTAFYLCASSTQPGQGAQGGELFFGEGSRLTVL.

The rearrangement joins TRBV30 to TRBJ1-1, with unresolved D. V was clipped by 0 bases and J by 1 base, with 6 bases between them. This CDR3 is 13 amino acids long. CDR1 and CDR2 (germline): GTSNPN, SVGIG (reference sequence). CDR3 sequence (DNA): TGTGCCTGGAGTGTCGCGGGGAACACTGAAGCTTTCTTT. Its protein product is CAWSVAGNTEAFF.

This chain links TRBV30 with TRBJ1-1; 7 bases match TRBD1. The CDR3 extends over 13 amino acids. Germline CDR1 is GTSNPN and CDR2 is SVGIG (reference sequence). Losses at the gene ends were 4 bases for V and 5 bases for J; bases not matched to a gene: 7. The CDR3 bases are TGTGCCTGGAACAGGGGTTTTGGGACTGAAGCTTTCTTT. This encodes CAWNRGFGTEAFF.

This clone showed up just once. This CDR3 is CASSLERGGPDTQYF. In DNA, the CDR3 is TGTGCCAGCAGCCTCGAGCGGGGGGGCCCCGATACGCAGTATTTT. This chain uses TRBV7-2 with TRBJ2-3; 10 bases match TRBD2. Per the germline V gene, CDR1 is SGHTA and CDR2 is FQGNSA. CDR3 size: 15 residues. V gave up 5 bases and J gave up 6 bases; unmatched junction bases: 8.

The chain links TRBV7-9 to TRBJ2-3, with D unclear. V lost 2 bases to trimming and J lost 9 bases, with 9 bases between them. The CDR3 is made up of 12 amino acids. The germline V gene encodes CDR1 SEHNR and CDR2 FQNEAQ (reference sequence). The CDR3 reads CASSLRMETQYF. The DNA of the CDR3 is TGTGCCAGCAGCTTAAGGATGGAGACGCAGTATTTT. Full variable domain (rest looked up from reference TRBV7-9 and TRBJ2-3): DTGVSQNPRHKITKRGQNVTFRCDPISEHNRLYWYRQTLGQGPEFLTYFQNEAQLEKSRLLSDRFSAERPKGSFSTLEIQRTEQGDSAMYLCASSLRMETQYFGPGTRLTVL.

The CDR3 loop reads CATSRDPRTEETQYF. Here the CDR3 DNA reads TGTGCCACCAGCAGAGATCCCCGGACCGAAGAGACCCAGTACTTC. The chain is built from TRBV15 and TRBJ2-5; D ambiguous. This CDR3 has 15 amino acids. V shed 0 bases and J shed 3 bases, with 11 bases lying between them. Looked up from germline, CDR1 is LNHNV and CDR2 is YYDKDF (reference sequence).

V is TRBV7-2 and J is TRBJ1-1; D gene uncertain. V dropped 1 base and J dropped 0 bases, with 9 bases sitting between them. The CDR3 loop spans 15 amino acids. CDR1 and CDR2 (germline): SGHTA, FQGNSA. The CDR3 DNA reads as TGTGCCAGCAGCTTAGGTTGGGTACTGAACACTGAAGCTTTCTTT. Its translation: CASSLGWVLNTEAFF.

Comments on this clone: The identical CDR3 is also encoded by other nucleotide sequences in the sample. The genes are TRBV29-1 and TRBJ2-7; TRBD1 aligns across 8 bases. Trimming took 3 bases from V and 3 from J; bases not matched to a gene: 1. In germline, CDR1 is SQVTM, CDR2 ANQGSEA. The CDR3 totals 12 residues. The CDR3 sequence is CSVDGTGYEQYF. The CDR3 nucleotides are TGCAGCGTTGATGGGACAGGCTACGAGCAGTACTTC.

In this sample, this clone turned up a few times. The chain uses TRBV7-2 and TRBJ1-1, with TRBD1 matching 8 bases. CDR1 SGHTA and CDR2 FQGNSA come from the germline V gene. After removal of 8 bases from V and 2 bases from J, the junction contained 4 bases not matched to a gene. The CDR3 loop spans 13 amino acids. As DNA, the CDR3 is TGTGCCAGCCGGGGACAGGTAAACACTGAAGCTTTCTTT. Encoded protein: CASRGQVNTEAFF.

The genes are TRBV6-5 and TRBJ1-6; D call uncertain. Trimming removed 5 bases from V and 8 bases from J, with 13 bases in between. This CDR3 comprises 14 residues. Per the germline V gene, CDR1 is MNHEY and CDR2 is SVGAGI. In DNA, the CDR3 is TGTGCCAGCAGTGCTGGGGTTGCTGATTCACCCCTCCACTTT. Translating gives CASSAGVADSPLHF.

With respect to this clone: Other DNA sequences in this specimen translate into the identical CDR3. V usage is TRBV18 and J usage is TRBJ1-1, with D tentatively TRBD1 (6 bases). CDR1 and CDR2 (germline): KGHSH, LQKENI. Trimming took 1 base from V and 4 from J, leaving 13 bases between them. CDR3 length: 15 residues. The CDR3, as DNA: TGTGCCAGCTCACCACTTACCGGGGGCGGCACTGAAGCTTTCTTT. Encoded protein: CASSPLTGGGTEAFF. Full variable domain (rest looked up from reference TRBV18 and TRBJ1-1): NAGVMQNPRHLVRRRGQEARLRCSPMKGHSHVYWYRQLPEEGLKFMVYLQKENIIDESGMPKERFSAEFPKEGPSILRIQQVVRGDSAAYFCASSPLTGGGTEAFFGQGTRLTVV.

This clone was picked up a small number of times. The V gene is TRBV5-1, the J gene TRBJ2-3; D perhaps matches TRBD2 (6 bases). V was pared by 10 bases and J by 2 bases, with 17 bases between. Germline lookup yields CDR1 SGHRS and CDR2 YFSETQ. The CDR3 is made up of 14 amino acids. CDR3 bases: TGCGCCTCAGCCGGAGGGGCGGTCACAGATACGCAGTATTTT. Protein product: CASAGGAVTDTQYF.

The chain carries TRBV7-3 and TRBJ1-5; TRBD1 agrees at 10 bases. This CDR3 contains 18 residues. V shed 2 bases and J 3 bases; nucleotides not matched to a gene: 10. CDR1 is SGHTA, CDR2 FQGTGA, per germline. The CDR3 sequence: CASSLLRQGADDNQPQHF. Here the CDR3 DNA reads TGTGCCAGCAGCTTACTAAGACAGGGGGCGGACGACAATCAGCCCCAGCATTTT.

The chain carries TRBV7-9 and TRBJ2-7, with D possibly being TRBD2 (5 bases). Trimming took 5 bases from V and 4 from J, leaving 6 bases between them. This CDR3 is 11 amino acids long. Per the germline V gene, CDR1 is SEHNR and CDR2 is FQNEAQ (reference sequence). The CDR3 is CASSPGYEQYF. The CDR3 coding sequence is TGTGCCAGCAGCCCGGGGTACGAGCAGTACTTC.

The chain combines TRBV7-6 with TRBJ2-5; D unclear. The germline V gene encodes CDR1 SGHVS and CDR2 FNYEAQ. The CDR3 length is 13 residues. Between the trimmed V and J ends, which lost 6 bases and 2 bases, there was a span of 10 bases. CDR3 DNA sequence: TGTGCCAGCAGGGTTCCATGGCAAGAGACCCAGTACTTC. This codes for CASRVPWQETQYF. The variable domain in full, completed from reference TRBV7-6 and TRBJ2-5, reads GAGVSQSPRYKVTKRGQDVALRCDPISGHVSLYWYRQALGQGPEFLTYFNYEAQQDKSGLPNDRFSAERPEGSISTLTIQRTEQRDSAMYRCASRVPWQETQYFGPGTRLLVL.

This chain connects TRBV6-5 to TRBJ2-3; D is tentatively TRBD1 or TRBD2 (5 bases each). The CDR3 spans 12 residues. Germline V CDR1 and CDR2: MNHEY, SVGAGI. V was clipped by 6 bases and J by 8 bases, with 12 bases between them. CDR3: CASRRGPGTQYF. CDR3 nucleotides: TGTGCCAGCAGGAGGGGACCCGGTACGCAGTATTTT.